The source of this T cell receptor beta chain is a study of metastatic and nonmetastatic thyroid tumors. About the study: Both malignant and benign thyroid patients supplied peripheral blood and tumor or nodule tissue samples, across which the repertoires of these patients were then compared.

In the original processing: The distant-metastasis classifier for papillary thyroid cancer was built from CDR3 differences across clinicopathological groups. Via MiXCR, TCRdb re-called the PCR reads. TCRdb's processing, not the authors' own work, is the source of the V and J calls. The table records 70,000 or so clones, approximately 14% of them present only once. Germline CDR1 is LNHDA and CDR2 is SQIVND (reference sequence). CDR3 length: 15 residues. Thyroid surgery was preceded by no treatment in any patient. General study results and limits: Malignant tumors reportedly showed significantly higher TCR beta diversity than benign nodules in both blood and tumor.

The table lists this clone with a few counts. Its specificity is not known. The junction shows a germline mismatch at one end, possibly a read error. The rearrangement links TRBV19 to TRBJ1-6; TRBD1 agrees at 8 bases. The sequence was obtained from a male donor with papillary thyroid cancer or a benign thyroid nodule (not recorded which). Some clones in this sample may be carry-over from other donors' samples. Specimen: blood. The CDR3 DNA sequence: TGTGCCAGTACCCTTGGTGAGACAGGGGATTCACCCCTACACTTT. Protein: CASTLGETGDSPLHF.